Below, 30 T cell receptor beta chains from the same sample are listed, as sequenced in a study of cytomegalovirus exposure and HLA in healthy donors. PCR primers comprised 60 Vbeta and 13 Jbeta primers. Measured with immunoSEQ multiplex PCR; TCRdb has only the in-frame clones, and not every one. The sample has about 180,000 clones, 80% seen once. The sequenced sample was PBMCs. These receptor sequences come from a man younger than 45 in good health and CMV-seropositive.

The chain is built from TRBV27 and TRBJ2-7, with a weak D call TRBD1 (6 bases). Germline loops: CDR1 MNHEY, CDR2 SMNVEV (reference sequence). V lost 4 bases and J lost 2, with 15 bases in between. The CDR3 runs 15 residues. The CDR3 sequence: CASSSGERAAYEQYF. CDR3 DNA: TGTGCCAGCAGTTCAGGGGAGAGGGCCGCCTACGAGCAGTACTTC.

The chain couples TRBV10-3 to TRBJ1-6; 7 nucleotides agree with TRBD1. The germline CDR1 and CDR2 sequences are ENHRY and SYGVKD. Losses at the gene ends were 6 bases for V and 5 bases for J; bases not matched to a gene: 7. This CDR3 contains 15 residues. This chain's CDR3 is CAIRLDREDNSPLHF. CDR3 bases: TGTGCCATCAGACTCGACAGGGAGGATAATTCACCCCTCCACTTT.

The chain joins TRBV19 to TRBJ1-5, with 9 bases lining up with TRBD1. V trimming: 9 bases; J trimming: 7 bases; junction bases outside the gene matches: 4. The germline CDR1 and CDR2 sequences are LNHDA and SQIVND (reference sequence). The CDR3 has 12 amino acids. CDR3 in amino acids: CASGTGIQPQHF. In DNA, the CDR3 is TGTGCCAGCGGGACAGGGATACAGCCCCAGCATTTT.

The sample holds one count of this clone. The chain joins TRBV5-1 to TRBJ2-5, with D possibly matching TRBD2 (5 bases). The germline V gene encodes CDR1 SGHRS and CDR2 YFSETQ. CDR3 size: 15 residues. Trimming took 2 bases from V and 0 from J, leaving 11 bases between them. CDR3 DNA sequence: TGCGCCAGCAGCTTAGAAACTAGGTACCAAGAGACCCAGTACTTC. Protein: CASSLETRYQETQYF.

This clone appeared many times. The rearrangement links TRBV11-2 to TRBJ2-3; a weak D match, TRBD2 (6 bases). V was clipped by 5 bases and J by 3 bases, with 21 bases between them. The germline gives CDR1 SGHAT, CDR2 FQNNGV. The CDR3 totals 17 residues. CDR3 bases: TGTGCCAGCAGCCCCCACGGTCGGGAGTCGGGGACAGATACGCAGTATTTT. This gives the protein CASSPHGRESGTDTQYF.

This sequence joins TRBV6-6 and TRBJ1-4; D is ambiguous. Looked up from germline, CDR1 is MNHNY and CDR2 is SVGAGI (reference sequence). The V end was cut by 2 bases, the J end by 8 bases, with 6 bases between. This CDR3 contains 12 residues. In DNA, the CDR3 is TGTGCCAGCAGTTACGCGGAGGAAAAACTGTTTTTT. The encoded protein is CASSYAEEKLFF.

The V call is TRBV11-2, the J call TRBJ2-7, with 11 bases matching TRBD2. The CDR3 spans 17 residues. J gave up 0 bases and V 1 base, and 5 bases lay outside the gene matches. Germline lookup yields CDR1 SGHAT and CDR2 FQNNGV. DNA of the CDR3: TGTGCCAGCAGCTTAGGGGGACTAGCGGACGTCTCCTACGAGCAGTACTTC. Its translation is CASSLGGLADVSYEQYF.

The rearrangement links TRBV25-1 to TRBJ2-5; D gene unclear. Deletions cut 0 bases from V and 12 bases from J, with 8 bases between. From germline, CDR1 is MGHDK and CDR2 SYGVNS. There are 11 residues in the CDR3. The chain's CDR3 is CASSEYDKKYF. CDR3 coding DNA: TGTGCCAGCAGTGAATATGACAAGAAGTACTTC.

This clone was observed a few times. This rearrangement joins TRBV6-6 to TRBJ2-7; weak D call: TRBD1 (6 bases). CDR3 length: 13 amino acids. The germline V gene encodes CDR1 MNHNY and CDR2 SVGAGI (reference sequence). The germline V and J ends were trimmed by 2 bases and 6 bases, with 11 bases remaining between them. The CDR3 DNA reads TGTGCCAGCAGTTACAAACAGGGATCCGAGCAGTACTTC. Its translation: CASSYKQGSEQYF.

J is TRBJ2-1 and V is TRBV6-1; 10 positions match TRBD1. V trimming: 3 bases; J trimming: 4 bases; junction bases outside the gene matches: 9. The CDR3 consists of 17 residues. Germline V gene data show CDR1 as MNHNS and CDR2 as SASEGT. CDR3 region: CASSESPGTGVYNEQFF. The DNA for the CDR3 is TGTGCCAGCAGTGAGAGCCCAGGGACAGGGGTTTACAATGAGCAGTTCTTC.

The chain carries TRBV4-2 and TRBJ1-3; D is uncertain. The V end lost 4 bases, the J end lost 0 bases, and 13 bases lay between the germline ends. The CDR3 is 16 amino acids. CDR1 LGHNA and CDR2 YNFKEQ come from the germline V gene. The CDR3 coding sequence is TGTGCCAGCAGCCGCGGCGCCCCGAGCTCTGGAAACACCATATATTTT. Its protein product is CASSRGAPSSGNTIYF.

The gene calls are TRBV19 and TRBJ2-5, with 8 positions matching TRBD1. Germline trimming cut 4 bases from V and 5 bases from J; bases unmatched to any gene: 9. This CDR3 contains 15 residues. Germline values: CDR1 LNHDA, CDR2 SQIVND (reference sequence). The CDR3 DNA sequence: TGTGCCAGTAGTACCGGACAGGGAGAAATTGAGACCCAGTACTTC. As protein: CASSTGQGEIETQYF.

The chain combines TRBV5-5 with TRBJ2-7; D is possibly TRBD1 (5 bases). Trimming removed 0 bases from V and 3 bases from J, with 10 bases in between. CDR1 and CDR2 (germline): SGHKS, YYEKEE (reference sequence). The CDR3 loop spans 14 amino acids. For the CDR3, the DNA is TGTGCCAGCAGCTTGGTTCAGGGTAGCTACGAGCAGTACTTC. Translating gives CASSLVQGSYEQYF.

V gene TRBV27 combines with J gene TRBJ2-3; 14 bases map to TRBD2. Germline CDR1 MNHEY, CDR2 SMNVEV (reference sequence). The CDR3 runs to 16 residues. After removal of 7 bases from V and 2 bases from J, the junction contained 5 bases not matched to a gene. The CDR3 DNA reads TGTGCCAGCACCGCGACTAGCGGGAGGGCCACAGATACGCAGTATTTT. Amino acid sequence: CASTATSGRATDTQYF.

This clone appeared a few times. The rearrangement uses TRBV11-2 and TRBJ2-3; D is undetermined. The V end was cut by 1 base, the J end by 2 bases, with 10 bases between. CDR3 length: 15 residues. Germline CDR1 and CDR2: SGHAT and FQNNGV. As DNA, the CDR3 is TGTGCCAGCAGCTTAGCAGGCCGATCCACAGATACGCAGTATTTT. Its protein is CASSLAGRSTDTQYF.

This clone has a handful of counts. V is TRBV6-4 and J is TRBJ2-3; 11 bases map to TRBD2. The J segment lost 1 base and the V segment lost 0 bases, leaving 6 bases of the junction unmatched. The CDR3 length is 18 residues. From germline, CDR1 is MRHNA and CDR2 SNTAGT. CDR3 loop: CASSDSASGGPGTDTQYF. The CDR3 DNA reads TGTGCCAGCAGTGACTCCGCTAGCGGGGGGCCGGGCACAGATACGCAGTATTTT.

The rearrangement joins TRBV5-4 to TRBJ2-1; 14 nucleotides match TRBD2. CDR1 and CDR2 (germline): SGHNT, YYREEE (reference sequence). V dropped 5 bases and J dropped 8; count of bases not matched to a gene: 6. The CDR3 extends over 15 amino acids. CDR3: CASRGGTSGSHEQFF. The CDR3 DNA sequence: TGTGCCAGCAGGGGGGGGACTAGCGGGAGCCATGAGCAGTTCTTC.

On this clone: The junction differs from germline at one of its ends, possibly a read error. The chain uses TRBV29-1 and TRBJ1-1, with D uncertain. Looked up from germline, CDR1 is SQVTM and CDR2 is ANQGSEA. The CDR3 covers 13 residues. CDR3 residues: CSVAGTMVTGAFF. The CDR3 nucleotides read TGCAGCGTAGCAGGAACCATGGTTACTGGAGCTTTCTTT. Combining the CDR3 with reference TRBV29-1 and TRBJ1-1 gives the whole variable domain SAVISQKPSRDICQRGTSLTIQCQVDSQVTMMFWYRQQPGQSLTLIATANQGSEATYESGFVIDKFPISRPNLTFSTLTVSNMSPEDSSIYLCSVAGTMVTGAFFGQGTRLTVV.

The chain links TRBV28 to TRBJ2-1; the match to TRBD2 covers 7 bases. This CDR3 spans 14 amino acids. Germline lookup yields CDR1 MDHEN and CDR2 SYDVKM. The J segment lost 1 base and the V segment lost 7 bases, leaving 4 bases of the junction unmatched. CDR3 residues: CASIRGGSYNEQFF. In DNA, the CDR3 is TGTGCCAGCATCCGCGGGGGTTCCTACAATGAGCAGTTCTTC.

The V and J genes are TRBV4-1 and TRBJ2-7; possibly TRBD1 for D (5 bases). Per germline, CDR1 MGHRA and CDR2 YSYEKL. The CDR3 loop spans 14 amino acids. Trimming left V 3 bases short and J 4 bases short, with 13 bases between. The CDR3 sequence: CASSQMAQGYEQYF. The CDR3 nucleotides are TGCGCCAGCAGCCAGATGGCTCAGGGTTACGAGCAGTACTTC.

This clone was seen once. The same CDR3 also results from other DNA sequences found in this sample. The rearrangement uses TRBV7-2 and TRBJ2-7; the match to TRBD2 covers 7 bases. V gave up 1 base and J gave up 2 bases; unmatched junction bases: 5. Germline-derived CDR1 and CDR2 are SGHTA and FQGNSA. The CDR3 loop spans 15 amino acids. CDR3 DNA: TGTGCCAGCAGCTTAGGACTAGCAGATACCTACGAGCAGTACTTC. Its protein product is CASSLGLADTYEQYF.

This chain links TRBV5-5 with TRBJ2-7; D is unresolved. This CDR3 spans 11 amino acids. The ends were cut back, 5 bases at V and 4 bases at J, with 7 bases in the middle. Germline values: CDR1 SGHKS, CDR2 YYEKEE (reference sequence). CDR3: CASSWAYEQYF. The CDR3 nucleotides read TGTGCCAGCAGTTGGGCGTACGAGCAGTACTTC.

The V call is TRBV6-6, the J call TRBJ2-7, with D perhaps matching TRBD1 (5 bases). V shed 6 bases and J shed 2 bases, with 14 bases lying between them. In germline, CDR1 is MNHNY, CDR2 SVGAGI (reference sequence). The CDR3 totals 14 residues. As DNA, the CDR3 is TGTGCCAGCAGATCTCCGACAGACACCTACGAGCAGTACTTC. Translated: CASRSPTDTYEQYF.

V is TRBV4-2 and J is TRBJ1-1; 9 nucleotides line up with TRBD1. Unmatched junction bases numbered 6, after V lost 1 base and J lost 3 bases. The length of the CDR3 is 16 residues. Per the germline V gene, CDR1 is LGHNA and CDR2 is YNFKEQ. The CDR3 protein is CASSQGTGALDTEAFF. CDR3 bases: TGTGCCAGCAGCCAAGGGACAGGGGCCCTGGACACTGAAGCTTTCTTT.

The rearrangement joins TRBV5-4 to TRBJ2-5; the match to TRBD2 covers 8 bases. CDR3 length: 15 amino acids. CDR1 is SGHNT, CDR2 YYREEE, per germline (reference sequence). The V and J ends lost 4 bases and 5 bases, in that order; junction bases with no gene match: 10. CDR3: CASSPQAGVGETQYF. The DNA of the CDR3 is TGTGCCAGCAGCCCCCAAGCGGGAGTGGGGGAGACCCAGTACTTC.

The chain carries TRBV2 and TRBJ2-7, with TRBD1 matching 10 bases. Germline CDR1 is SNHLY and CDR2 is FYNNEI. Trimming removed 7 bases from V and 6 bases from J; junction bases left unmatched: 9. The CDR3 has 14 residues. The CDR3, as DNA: TGTGCCAGCATTAGGACAGGGGGTTTTGGCGAGCAGTACTTC. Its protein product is CASIRTGGFGEQYF.

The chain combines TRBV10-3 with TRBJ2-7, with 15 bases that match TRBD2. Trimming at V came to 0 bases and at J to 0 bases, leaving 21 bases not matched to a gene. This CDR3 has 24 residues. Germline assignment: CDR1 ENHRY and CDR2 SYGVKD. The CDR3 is CAISESGSLTSGTSGGYSSYEQYF. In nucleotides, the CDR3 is TGTGCCATCAGTGAGTCGGGCAGTCTCACCTCCGGGACTAGCGGGGGGTACAGCTCCTACGAGCAGTACTTC.

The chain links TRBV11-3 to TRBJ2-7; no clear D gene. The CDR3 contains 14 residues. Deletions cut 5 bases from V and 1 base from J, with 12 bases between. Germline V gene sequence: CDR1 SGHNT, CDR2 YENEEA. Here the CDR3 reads CASSETGGSYEQYF. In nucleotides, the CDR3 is TGTGCCAGCAGCGAGACCGGCGGATCCTACGAGCAGTACTTC.

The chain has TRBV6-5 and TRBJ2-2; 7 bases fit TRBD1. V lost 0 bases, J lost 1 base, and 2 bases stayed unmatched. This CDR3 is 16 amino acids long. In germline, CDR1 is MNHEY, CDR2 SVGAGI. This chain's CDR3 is CASSYSRTGNTGELFF. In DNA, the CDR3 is TGTGCCAGCAGTTACTCTCGGACAGGGAACACCGGGGAGCTGTTTTTT.

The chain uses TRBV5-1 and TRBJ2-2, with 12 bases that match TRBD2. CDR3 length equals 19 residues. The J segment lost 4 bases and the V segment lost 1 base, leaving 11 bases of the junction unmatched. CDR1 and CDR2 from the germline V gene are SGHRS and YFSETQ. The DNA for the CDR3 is TGCGCCAGCAGCTTGATGCAGGCTAGCGGGAGGGCAGCCACCGGGGAGCTGTTTTTT. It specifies CASSLMQASGRAATGELFF.